This TCR beta chain was recovered during a study of blood T cell repertoires in COVID-19. Study in general: Donors in the United States, Italy and Spain gave samples during acute or convalescent COVID-19. The analysed material was cDNA or gDNA that came from T cells, B-cell-depleted T cells, or PBMCs.

This clone has only a few counts. Germline assignment: CDR1 SNHLY and CDR2 FYNNEI. This CDR3 comprises 13 residues. V shed 2 bases and J 15 bases; nucleotides not matched to a gene: 10. Authors' data handling: How many nucleated cells were present was estimated from reference gene primer amplification. TCRdb's table, derived via immunoSEQ multiplex PCR, lists solely in-frame clones and lacks some. D and trimming were read from the DNA, whereas the V and J calls and clone size are those reported in that table. The sample consists of 450,000 or so clones, about 90% of them appearing once. It was during active infection that Seattle patients were enrolled and then longitudinally followed.

The chain carries TRBV2 and TRBJ2-1, with TRBD2 identical over 7 bases. Sample: peripheral blood. The sequence derives from a man younger than 35 with COVID-19, enrolled during active disease. The CDR3 region has the DNA TGTGCCAGCAGTGAATGGGCTCGGGAGGAAGGGTTCTTC. Translation: CASSEWAREEGFF.